This T cell receptor beta chain was found in a study of early T cells in non-severe SARS-CoV-2 infection. The wider study: Sequencing used unsorted whole-blood bulk RNA, so chains lack pairing.

The TCR library protocol was used to attach unique molecular identifiers. These identifiers were attached to individual cDNA molecules. TCRdb itself ran the 5' RACE reads through MiXCR, one entry per CDR3 protein. The repertoire consists of roughly 80,000 distinct CDR3 sequences, with 15% occurring once and the leading ten covering around 10%. This clonotype showed up just a few times. Its matching antigen is unknown. Germline CDR1 is DFQATT and CDR2 is SNEGSKA (reference sequence). J gave up 1 base and V 0 bases, and 9 bases lay outside the gene matches. The CDR3 spans 18 residues. The study, taken as a whole, reports: Using VDJdb, the matching emphasized anti-spike CD8 responses while missing private and CD4 specificities.

V usage is TRBV20-1 and J usage is TRBJ2-5; 12 positions agree with TRBD2. The origin of this receptor is an adult who was a healthcare worker with PCR-confirmed SARS-CoV-2 infection or an uninfected control (not recorded which). What was sequenced was whole blood. DNA of the CDR3: TGCAGTGCTAGAGATCCCAACGGACTAGCGGGGATCCAAGAGACCCAGTACTTC. It encodes CSARDPNGLAGIQETQYF.